This T cell receptor (beta chain) was documented in a study of identifying expanded T cells in peripheral blood. Regarding the study as a whole: Across healthy donors, higher total template counts meant significantly greater roughly two-week count variance.

Details on this clone: Antigen: not known.

V gave up 6 bases and J gave up 1 base, with 9 bases separating them. Germline V gene data show CDR1 as MNHNY and CDR2 as SVGAGI (reference sequence). The length of the CDR3 is 13 residues. Method: immunoSEQ multiplex PCR; TCRdb's copy keeps in-frame clones and lacks some. Of more than 70,000 clones listed, around 85% are singletons. The sequenced sample consisted of blood. The sequence derives from a person aged 18 to 75 in good health. The chain is built from TRBV6-6 and TRBJ1-1, with D hard to call. The CDR3: CASSETRNTEAFF. The CDR3 DNA reads as TGTGCCAGCAGCGAAACAAGGAACACTGAAGCTTTCTTT.